This entry features one T cell receptor beta chain sequence. As yet, its antigen is unknown. These data come from a study of cytomegalovirus exposure and HLA in healthy donors. Study results and caveats: Researchers catalogued approximately 170 TCR beta chains as cytomegalovirus-associated. Common viral pathogens seemed, in a later analysis, to connect with several of the most significant clusters.

This CDR3 has 16 amino acids. CDR1 and CDR2 from the germline V gene are SGDLS and YYNGEE. V was trimmed by 3 bases and J by 3 bases, leaving 16 bases between them. The study ran its PCR with 60 Vbeta and 13 Jbeta primers. TCRdb keeps only in-frame clones here, not all; method: immunoSEQ multiplex PCR. The table records about 92,000 clones, approximately 80% of them present only once. The V and J genes are TRBV9 and TRBJ1-3, with TRBD1 as a possible D gene (6 bases). The material sequenced was PBMCs. The TCR comes from a man between 18 and 29 years old in good health and CMV-seronegative. CDR3 in amino acids: CASSEGGGQGGNTIYF. The CDR3 DNA reads TGTGCCAGCAGCGAGGGCGGGGGGCAGGGTGGAAACACCATATATTTT.